The entry that follows covers one TCR beta chain sequence. Antigen unknown. The sample comes from a study of vaccination effects on CD4 cells after COVID-19. General observations from the study: Recruitment yielded few convalescent patients, and the study had no early post-infection timepoints.

The length of the CDR3 is 13 residues. Deletions cut 6 bases from V and 2 bases from J, with 9 bases between. Germline V gene sequence: CDR1 KGHDR, CDR2 SFDVKD. Using immunoSEQ multiplex PCR, the repertoire was profiled, and TCRdb retains in-frame clones only, with some absent. The repertoire holds about 32,000 clones, with under 75% as singletons. In the ViraFEST assay, antigen-specific CD4+ clonotypes were identified by expansion after peptide-pool stimulation. Subsequent to a culture period of nine to ten days, CD4+ T cells were isolated. Of the BNT162b2 and mRNA-1273 vaccines, participants received two doses of one or the other. Vaccine recipients, nucleocapsid antibody negative, had no prior SARS-CoV-2 infection. In culture with around 9.1 IU/ml IL-2 and 8.5 to 10 ug/ml peptides, PBMC were grown at a few million per well.

The chain couples TRBV24-1 to TRBJ1-2, with TRBD1 as a possible D gene (5 bases). Sequences were derived from CD4+ T cells from PBMCs cultured with HCoV-229E spike peptides, sampled after COVID-19 vaccination. This TCR was sampled from a human donor who received a COVID-19 vaccine. This CDR3 reads CATSIDRNYGYTF. The CDR3 DNA follows: TGTGCCACCAGTATTGACAGAAACTATGGCTACACCTTC.